This TCR beta chain was identified in a study of OX40 agonist ivuxolimab in advanced cancers. About the study: Dose-escalation patients' cancers were hepatocellular carcinoma, melanoma, renal cell or head and neck cancer.

Germline assignment: CDR1 MNHNS and CDR2 SASEGT. Trimming removed 4 bases from V and 3 bases from J, with 18 bases in between. The CDR3 covers 16 residues. Points on this clone: Its matching antigen is unknown.

TCRdb's table, derived via immunoSEQ multiplex PCR, lists solely in-frame clones and lacks some. The sample has roughly 40,000 clones, under 90% seen once. Notes on the study in general: Both CD4+ and CD8+ T cell populations in blood had undergone clonal expansion by week 6 at 0.1 to 3.0 mg/kg. Relative to CD4+, CD8+ T cells held more expanded clones on average.

V and J are TRBV6-1 and TRBJ1-2, with D maybe TRBD1 (5 bases). Sequencing was performed on CD4+ or CD8+ T cells sorted from blood, taken in a trial of the OX40 agonist ivuxolimab. This clonotype originated in an adult with an advanced solid tumor such as melanoma, head and neck, liver or kidney cancer. CDR3 region: CASSATPGGDYYGYTF. CDR3 nucleotides: TGTGCCAGCAGTGCAACTCCCGGGGGGGACTACTATGGCTACACCTTC.